A few counts support the clone carrying this T cell receptor (beta chain). Its antigen is not identified. V was pared by 2 bases and J by 11 bases, with 5 bases of the junction left unmatched. The V gene's germline CDR1 is MNHEY and CDR2 SVGAGI. The CDR3 covers 12 residues. This specimen comes from a study of identical twins. Study-level results: Findings depended on cross-sectional statistics rather than tracking the same donors.

Template switching (which added a universal primer site) was used, and cDNA carried unique molecular identifiers. TCRdb re-called the 5' RACE reads through MiXCR, storing one row per CDR3 protein. The table shows some 330,000 distinct CDR3 sequences, with 7% to 9.5% occurring only once. V gene TRBV6-5 combines with J gene TRBJ1-1; TRBD1 aligns across 7 bases. Sample: naive T cells sorted from blood. This TCR was sampled from a woman aged 50 to 65 in good health. The DNA for the CDR3 is TGTGCCAGCAGTTACCCGGGGACAGATGCTTTCTTT. This codes for CASSYPGTDAFF.